The 27 T cell receptor beta chains reported below all come from one sample, sequenced in a study of technical replicates of blood from four donors. Method: immunoSEQ multiplex PCR; TCRdb's copy keeps in-frame clones and lacks some. The sample holds more than 75,000 clones, 96% seen once. Sequenced: T cells isolated from PBMCs. The receptors originated from a human donor in good health.

The CDR3 protein is CASSLEVRNGELFF. The CDR3 DNA reads TGTGCCAGCAGCTTGGAAGTGAGAAACGGGGAGCTGTTTTTT. The V and J genes are TRBV5-4 and TRBJ2-2; D not resolved. V was cut by 0 bases and J by 7 bases, with 10 bases left in between. Germline V gene sequence: CDR1 SGHNT, CDR2 YYREEE (reference sequence). The CDR3 has 14 amino acids.

This clone came up once. The chain couples TRBV6-1 to TRBJ1-1; TRBD1 aligns across 9 bases. Looked up from germline, CDR1 is MNHNS and CDR2 is SASEGT. V dropped 7 bases and J dropped 10; count of bases not matched to a gene: 10. CDR3 size: 13 residues. The CDR3 loop reads CASIRQGVLGAFF. For the CDR3, the DNA is TGTGCCAGCATTAGACAGGGGGTCTTGGGAGCTTTCTTT.

V and J are TRBV9 and TRBJ2-1, with unresolved D. This CDR3 has 13 amino acids. Germline V CDR1 and CDR2: SGDLS, YYNGEE. Trimming pared 1 base from V and 9 bases from J, leaving 11 bases between. The CDR3 sequence: CASSVLPMSEQFF. CDR3 sequence (DNA): TGTGCCAGCAGCGTACTCCCAATGAGTGAGCAGTTCTTC.

V usage is TRBV11-3 and J usage is TRBJ2-1; 8 nucleotides align to TRBD2. The CDR3 spans 13 residues. Germline lookup yields CDR1 SGHNT and CDR2 YENEEA. Trimming took 5 bases from V and 8 from J; bases not matched to a gene: 5. DNA for the CDR3: TGTGCCAGCAGCCTCTTAGCGGGACATGAGCAGTTCTTC. This translates into CASSLLAGHEQFF.

The chain employs TRBV14 and TRBJ1-1; D uncertain. This CDR3 region has 14 residues. Looked up from germline, CDR1 is SGHDN and CDR2 is FVKESK. Trimming pared 2 bases from V and 4 bases from J, leaving 11 bases between. The CDR3 is CASSQRFRSTEAFF. CDR3 nucleotides: TGTGCCAGCAGCCAACGTTTCCGGAGCACTGAAGCTTTCTTT.

V and J are TRBV7-8 and TRBJ2-2, with 12 bases lining up with TRBD2. CDR1 SGHVS and CDR2 FQNEAQ come from the germline V gene. The junction had 9 bases not matched to a gene; V was cut back by 5 bases and J by 2 bases. The length of the CDR3 is 18 residues. Written as DNA, the CDR3 is TGTGCCAGCAGCATACCTAGCGGGGGGGAGTTCAACACCGGGGAGCTGTTTTTT. Protein sequence: CASSIPSGGEFNTGELFF.

This rearrangement joins TRBV19 to TRBJ1-5; 11 positions agree with TRBD1. Germline-derived CDR1 and CDR2 are LNHDA and SQIVND (reference sequence). V was clipped by 7 bases and J by 2 bases; unmatched bases: 4. This CDR3 is 15 amino acids long. The CDR3 here is CASTWTGGRNQPQHF. Written as DNA, the CDR3 is TGTGCCAGTACCTGGACAGGGGGCCGCAATCAGCCCCAGCATTTT.

V gene TRBV2 combines with J gene TRBJ2-1; 13 bases fit TRBD2. Germline lookup yields CDR1 SNHLY and CDR2 FYNNEI. Trimming removed 4 bases from V and 4 bases from J; junction bases left unmatched: 4. This CDR3 has 16 residues. In DNA, the CDR3 is TGTGCCAGCAGTGTTGGACTAGCGGGAGCTTACAATGAGCAGTTCTTC. Translating gives CASSVGLAGAYNEQFF.

This sequence joins TRBV28 and TRBJ1-1, with D unresolved. The CDR3 runs 13 residues. The germline gives CDR1 MDHEN, CDR2 SYDVKM. V was cut by 8 bases and J by 3 bases, with 13 bases left in between. DNA for the CDR3: TGTGCCAGCGCCCCGGGGTTTGACACTGAAGCTTTCTTT. This gives the protein CASAPGFDTEAFF.

V gene TRBV6-4 combines with J gene TRBJ2-3, with TRBD2 matching over 9 bases. The junction had 9 bases not matched to a gene; V was cut back by 6 bases and J by 2 bases. From germline, CDR1 is MRHNA and CDR2 SNTAGT. The length of the CDR3 is 16 residues. The CDR3 protein is CASSSLAGPYTDTQYF. The CDR3 nucleotides are TGTGCCAGCAGCTCTCTAGCGGGACCTTACACAGATACGCAGTATTTT.

This chain uses TRBV2 with TRBJ2-5; no reliable D call. The CDR3 runs to 14 residues. Germline CDR1 reads SNHLY; CDR2 reads FYNNEI. The V and J ends lost 6 bases and 4 bases respectively, with 15 bases between them. In DNA, the CDR3 is TGTGCCAGCAGCGGCGAGGCCATGGGAGAGACCCAGTACTTC. Its protein product is CASSGEAMGETQYF. The full variable domain, in which reference TRBV2 and TRBJ2-5 provide the parts outside the CDR3, is EPEVTQTPSHQVTQMGQEVILRCVPISNHLYFYWYRQILGQKVEFLVSFYNNEISEKSEIFDDQFSVERPDGSNFTLKIRSTKLEDSAMYFCASSGEAMGETQYFGPGTRLLVL.

As for this clone: The sample contains more than one DNA sequence encoding this CDR3. This rearrangement joins TRBV29-1 to TRBJ2-7; TRBD1 matches 7 bases. The CDR3 loop spans 10 amino acids. Trimming removed 7 bases from V and 6 bases from J; junction bases left unmatched: 3. Germline CDR1 and CDR2: SQVTM and ANQGSEA. This CDR3 reads CSATGVEQYF. The DNA of the CDR3 is TGCAGCGCAACAGGGGTCGAGCAGTACTTC.

The chain recombines TRBV13 with TRBJ2-3; 9 nucleotides align to TRBD2. This CDR3 region has 14 residues. CDR1 and CDR2 from the germline V gene are PRHDT and FYEKMQ (reference sequence). V shed 3 bases and J 5 bases; nucleotides not matched to a gene: 3. The DNA for the CDR3 is TGTGCCAGCAGCTTGGTACTAGCGGGAGATACGCAGTATTTT. It yields the protein CASSLVLAGDTQYF.

This chain joins TRBV7-9 and TRBJ2-1, with D perhaps TRBD1 (5 bases). Germline V gene sequence: CDR1 SEHNR, CDR2 FQNEAQ (reference sequence). This CDR3 is built from 10 residues. The V end was cut by 11 bases, the J end by 10 bases, with 12 bases between. CDR3: CAVGAAEQFF. The CDR3 DNA follows: TGTGCCGTTGGGGCAGCCGAGCAGTTCTTC. Combining the CDR3 with reference TRBV7-9 and TRBJ2-1 gives the whole variable domain DTGVSQNPRHKITKRGQNVTFRCDPISEHNRLYWYRQTLGQGPEFLTYFQNEAQLEKSRLLSDRFSAERPKGSFSTLEIQRTEQGDSAMYLCAVGAAEQFFGPGTRLTVL.

The chain employs TRBV5-6 and TRBJ2-5; TRBD2 matches at 9 bases. Germline CDR1 SGHDT, CDR2 YYEEEE. V lost 4 bases and J lost 5; bases outside the gene matches: 6. CDR3 length: 14 residues. In DNA form, the CDR3 reads TGTGCCAGCAGCCCCTGGGCGGGGGGGGAGACCCAGTACTTC. Protein: CASSPWAGGETQYF.

This clone was detected only once. The J gene is TRBJ2-6, the V gene TRBV5-4; weak D call: TRBD1 (5 bases). The CDR3 spans 15 residues. The germline V and J ends were trimmed by 1 base and 1 base, with 6 bases remaining between them. The V gene's germline CDR1 is SGHNT and CDR2 YYREEE (reference sequence). CDR3 nucleotide sequence: TGTGCCAGCAGCTTGCAGGGTTCTGGGGCCAACGTCCTGACTTTC. Translating gives CASSLQGSGANVLTF. Using reference TRBV5-4 and TRBJ2-6 for the parts outside the CDR3, the full variable domain is ETGVTQSPTHLIKTRGQQVTLRCSSQSGHNTVSWYQQALGQGPQFIFQYYREEENGRGNFPPRFSGLQFPNYSSELNVNALELDDSALYLCASSLQGSGANVLTFGAGSRLTVL.

This chain joins TRBV30 and TRBJ1-2; possible D gene TRBD1, 5 bases. V was trimmed by 5 bases and J by 4 bases, leaving 11 bases between them. Looked up from germline, CDR1 is GTSNPN and CDR2 is SVGIG (reference sequence). The CDR3 runs to 12 residues. DNA of the CDR3: TGTGCCTGGTTTGGACACTTCTATGGCTACACCTTC. Residues: CAWFGHFYGYTF.

The chain employs TRBV28 and TRBJ1-1; weak D call: TRBD1 (5 bases). CDR3 length equals 14 residues. Trimming shortened V by 1 base and J by 4 bases, and 10 bases separated the two germline ends. Germline V gives CDR1 MDHEN, CDR2 SYDVKM. In DNA form, the CDR3 reads TGTGCCAGCAGTTTATCCAGGGAGGGCACTGAAGCTTTCTTT. It is translated as CASSLSREGTEAFF.

The rearrangement links TRBV4-3 to TRBJ2-1; 8 bases align to TRBD2. The CDR3 is 16 amino acids. The germline CDR1 and CDR2 sequences are LGHNA and YSLEER. The V and J ends lost 3 bases and 7 bases, in that order; junction bases with no gene match: 11. The DNA of the CDR3 is TGCGCCAGCAGCCAGGTTCAAGCGGGAGAGGATAATGAGCAGTTCTTC. Protein sequence: CASSQVQAGEDNEQFF.

The chain joins TRBV7-8 to TRBJ1-2, with 7 bases lining up with TRBD1. J gave up 8 bases and V 5 bases, and 8 bases lay outside the gene matches. The V gene's germline CDR1 is SGHVS and CDR2 FQNEAQ. This CDR3 is built from 13 residues. The CDR3 DNA reads TGTGCCAGCAGCCAACAGGGGTCCGGCGGCTACACCTTC. Translation gives CASSQQGSGGYTF.

This clone occurred once. V usage is TRBV27 and J usage is TRBJ2-7, with D possibly matching TRBD1 (5 bases). CDR3 length: 14 amino acids. V lost 3 bases and J 7 bases, leaving 16 bases between the germline ends. Germline loops: CDR1 MNHEY, CDR2 SMNVEV (reference sequence). The CDR3 sequence: CASSFSATGEEQYF. Written as DNA, the CDR3 is TGTGCCAGCAGTTTCTCGGCCACAGGCGAGGAGCAGTACTTC.

This rearrangement joins TRBV6-1 to TRBJ2-7, with TRBD2 matching 10 bases. Germline V CDR1 and CDR2: MNHNS, SASEGT. V was pared by 2 bases and J by 4 bases, with 5 bases of the junction left unmatched. The CDR3 sequence is 15 residues long. The CDR3 DNA reads TGTGCCAGCAGTGAATGGGCTAGCGGGAGTTACGAGCAGTACTTC. It encodes CASSEWASGSYEQYF.

The rearrangement uses TRBV9 and TRBJ2-3, with 11 nucleotides matching TRBD2. This CDR3 region has 15 residues. Germline trimming cut 6 bases from V and 4 bases from J; bases unmatched to any gene: 7. The V gene's germline CDR1 is SGDLS and CDR2 YYNGEE. Here the CDR3 reads CASTPGTSGSDTQYF. The CDR3 DNA sequence: TGTGCCAGCACCCCCGGGACTAGCGGTTCAGATACGCAGTATTTT.

J is TRBJ1-5 and V is TRBV7-8, with a tentative D call TRBD1 (5 bases). V was trimmed by 2 bases and J by 2 bases, leaving 7 bases between them. Germline CDR1 SGHVS, CDR2 FQNEAQ. The CDR3 runs 14 residues. In nucleotides, the CDR3 is TGTGCCAGCAGCTTATCAGGGCGCAATCAGCCCCAGCATTTT. Translated: CASSLSGRNQPQHF.

J is TRBJ2-3 and V is TRBV7-9, with D tentatively TRBD1 (5 bases). Trimming stripped 0 bases from V and 3 bases from J, with 19 bases between. The length of the CDR3 is 18 residues. Looked up from germline, CDR1 is SEHNR and CDR2 is FQNEAQ (reference sequence). The chain's CDR3 is CASSLAPFPTVGTDTQYF. Here the CDR3 DNA reads TGTGCCAGCAGCTTAGCGCCATTCCCGACAGTTGGGACAGATACGCAGTATTTT. Combining the CDR3 with reference TRBV7-9 and TRBJ2-3 gives the whole variable domain DTGVSQNPRHKITKRGQNVTFRCDPISEHNRLYWYRQTLGQGPEFLTYFQNEAQLEKSRLLSDRFSAERPKGSFSTLEIQRTEQGDSAMYLCASSLAPFPTVGTDTQYFGPGTRLTVL.

V and J are TRBV6-4 and TRBJ1-1; unclear D gene. Trimming pared 4 bases from V and 5 bases from J, leaving 14 bases between. CDR1 is MRHNA and CDR2 is SNTAGT in the germline V gene. This CDR3 spans 14 amino acids. CDR3 in amino acids: CASSAETSGTEAFF. In nucleotides, the CDR3 is TGTGCCAGCAGTGCGGAAACGTCGGGGACTGAAGCTTTCTTT.

The chain joins TRBV29-1 to TRBJ2-3; TRBD1 is a possible D gene (5 bases). The CDR3 is made up of 12 amino acids. Trimming removed 3 bases at V and 3 bases at J, with 7 bases between. From germline, CDR1 is SQVTM and CDR2 ANQGSEA. Here the CDR3 reads CSVDTGTDTQYF. CDR3 DNA sequence: TGCAGCGTTGACACAGGTACAGATACGCAGTATTTT.